This T cell receptor (beta chain) appears in the sequencing data of a study of PD-1 blockade in classical Hodgkin lymphoma. Whole-study results and caveats: Nivolumab initiated under 1 year post-ASCT led to patient exclusion. CD4+ TCR diversity, unlike CD8+, climbed significantly by C4D1.

Regarding this clone: The antigen remains unidentified.

Germline V gene lookup returns CDR1 MNHEY and CDR2 SMNVEV (reference sequence). The CDR3 is 13 residues long. V was trimmed by 2 bases and J by 1 base, leaving 4 bases between them. This table comes from immunoSEQ multiplex PCR, and its TCRdb copy is limited to in-frame clones, with some not included. The sample holds roughly 9,300 clones; roughly 85% are singletons and the top ten take less than 45%. Time point in this sample: cycle 4 day 1 (C4D1), after six to seven weeks of nivolumab. After autologous stem cell transplantation all patients relapsed, and prior brentuximab vedotin exposure differed between cohorts. Complete response, partial response or progressive disease were the best responses.

This sample comprised peripheral blood mononuclear cells (PBMCs), obtained before the fourth cycle of nivolumab. V and J are TRBV27 and TRBJ2-3; D is ambiguous. The clonotype was recovered from a human donor with classical Hodgkin lymphoma. This CDR3 reads CASSLIGTDTQYF. CDR3 nucleotide sequence: TGTGCCAGCAGTTTAATAGGCACAGATACGCAGTATTTT.